What follows are 20 T cell receptor beta chains derived from one specimen sequenced in a study of T cell clones after liver transplantation. Assay used: immunoSEQ multiplex PCR; TCRdb lists only in-frame clones, some missing. The sample holds about 100,000 clones, 75% to 90% seen once. The sequences come from CD4+ T cells from blood, collected before liver transplant. These receptors all come from a human donor who received a liver transplant.

This clone was recorded many times. The V call is TRBV7-2, the J call TRBJ1-5; D gene uncertain. Germline CDR1 SGHTA, CDR2 FQGNSA. The length of the CDR3 is 14 residues. V lost 7 bases, J lost 7 bases, and 17 bases lay in between. CDR3 nucleotides: TGTGCCAGCACCCCAGGACGGAGCTCACAGCCCCAGCATTTT. Encoded protein: CASTPGRSSQPQHF.

The rearrangement links TRBV2 to TRBJ2-5, with 9 nucleotides matching TRBD2. The J call may not be correct, given that the DNA end is closer to TRBJ2-7. Germline values: CDR1 SNHLY, CDR2 FYNNEI. The length of the CDR3 is 16 residues. The CDR3 protein is CASSERWLAGIYEQYF. The CDR3 DNA sequence: TGTGCCAGCAGTGAACGATGGCTAGCGGGAATCTACGAGCAGTACTTC.

The sample holds a few counts of this clone. CDR3 in DNA: TGTGCCAGCAGACCGGGACAGTCGGACGGGACCCAGTACTTC. It codes for CASRPGQSDGTQYF. The chain uses TRBV5-5 and TRBJ2-5; 7 bases line up with TRBD1. The CDR3 loop spans 14 amino acids. Germline V gene lookup returns CDR1 SGHKS and CDR2 YYEKEE (reference sequence). The J segment lost 7 bases and the V segment lost 5 bases, leaving 11 bases of the junction unmatched.

This clone was seen at least ten times. The chain recombines TRBV7-9 with TRBJ2-7, with D unresolved. The CDR3 has 14 residues. V lost 3 bases to trimming and J lost 0 bases, with 9 bases between them. Looked up from germline, CDR1 is SEHNR and CDR2 is FQNEAQ (reference sequence). The CDR3 nucleotides read TGTGCCAGCAGCTTCGGGCAGCCCTCCTACGAGCAGTACTTC. Amino acids: CASSFGQPSYEQYF.

This chain uses TRBV5-1 with TRBJ1-2, with D perhaps matching TRBD1 (6 bases). V was pared by 4 bases and J by 6 bases, with 10 bases between. In germline, CDR1 is SGHRS, CDR2 YFSETQ. The CDR3 is made up of 12 amino acids. The CDR3 DNA follows: TGCGCCAGCAGCGATCACAGGGATGGCTACACCTTC. This gives the protein CASSDHRDGYTF.

The rearrangement uses TRBV5-1 and TRBJ2-1, with 7 bases that match TRBD2. Germline-derived CDR1 and CDR2 are SGHRS and YFSETQ. The CDR3 is made up of 14 amino acids. The V gene end was trimmed by 4 bases and the J gene end by 6 bases; junction bases not matched to a gene: 7. CDR3 DNA: TGCGCCAGCAGCCCCCGGGCTAGCGGCAATGAGCAGTTCTTC. Translation: CASSPRASGNEQFF.

This clone has a handful of counts. The gene calls are TRBV19 and TRBJ1-2; a possible D gene is TRBD1 (6 bases). V was trimmed by 4 bases and J by 5 bases, leaving 17 bases between them. CDR1 is LNHDA, CDR2 SQIVND, per germline (reference sequence). The CDR3 spans 15 residues. CDR3 coding DNA: TGTGCCAGTAGTAGACAGACAGGAGGACGGTATGGCTACACCTTC. Translating gives CASSRQTGGRYGYTF.

V and J are TRBV9 and TRBJ2-2; D may match TRBD1 or TRBD2 (6 bases each). The V end lost 0 bases, the J end lost 5 bases, and 14 bases lay between the germline ends. The CDR3 sequence is 16 residues long. Germline-derived CDR1 and CDR2 are SGDLS and YYNGEE. The CDR3 is CASSVAPRGETGELFF. CDR3 nucleotide sequence: TGTGCCAGCAGCGTAGCCCCTAGGGGGGAGACCGGGGAGCTGTTTTTT.

Only a few counts were recorded for this clone. This sequence joins TRBV28 and TRBJ2-5; possible D gene TRBD2, 6 bases. The CDR3 sequence is 14 residues long. CDR1 and CDR2 (germline): MDHEN, SYDVKM. Trimming shortened V by 6 bases and J by 1 base, and 12 bases separated the two germline ends. CDR3: CASRALAPQETQYF. The CDR3 coding sequence is TGTGCCAGCAGAGCACTAGCCCCCCAAGAGACCCAGTACTTC.

V is TRBV5-6 and J is TRBJ2-5; 8 positions match TRBD2. The V gene's germline CDR1 is SGHDT and CDR2 YYEEEE. Trimming removed 0 bases from V and 5 bases from J; junction bases left unmatched: 6. There are 15 residues in the CDR3. The CDR3 DNA follows: TGTGCCAGCAGCTTGGTATCGGGAGGGACGGAGACCCAGTACTTC. Encoded protein: CASSLVSGGTETQYF.

The V gene is TRBV15, the J gene TRBJ2-7; D unresolved. Trimming took off 0 bases at V and 4 bases at J, with 7 bases between the two ends. Per germline, CDR1 LNHNV and CDR2 YYDKDF (reference sequence). CDR3 length: 13 amino acids. The CDR3 DNA reads TGTGCCACCAGCAGAGATTTGGCTTACGAGCAGTACTTC. It translates to CATSRDLAYEQYF.

V gene TRBV19 combines with J gene TRBJ1-2; TRBD1 is a possible D gene (6 bases). V shed 3 bases and J shed 4 bases, with 12 bases lying between them. This CDR3 region has 14 residues. Germline V gene sequence: CDR1 LNHDA, CDR2 SQIVND (reference sequence). CDR3 protein: CASSIGTSVYGYTF. The CDR3 DNA reads as TGTGCCAGTAGTATCGGGACATCCGTCTATGGCTACACCTTC.

The chain employs TRBV5-1 and TRBJ2-2; 8 nucleotides align to TRBD1. V trimming: 4 bases; J trimming: 5 bases; junction bases outside the gene matches: 7. Looked up from germline, CDR1 is SGHRS and CDR2 is YFSETQ. The CDR3 extends over 15 amino acids. CDR3 nucleotide sequence: TGCGCCAGCAGCCCCGGGACAGGAAGGACCGGGGAGCTGTTTTTT. Translating it yields CASSPGTGRTGELFF.

J is TRBJ2-2 and V is TRBV23-1; weak D call: TRBD2 (6 bases). TRBV23-1 is an open reading frame whose function is uncertain. V was trimmed by 6 bases and J by 4 bases, leaving 15 bases between them. The CDR3 length is 15 residues. The DNA for the CDR3 is TGCGCCAGCAGCCCGGTGGGGGGACCCACCGGGGAGCTGTTTTTT. This gives the protein CASSPVGGPTGELFF.

The genes are TRBV2 and TRBJ1-1; D gene uncertain. V lost 5 bases to trimming and J lost 4 bases, with 17 bases between them. CDR3 size: 15 residues. Per germline, CDR1 SNHLY and CDR2 FYNNEI. CDR3 sequence reads: CASSWERARVTEAFF. CDR3 sequence (DNA): TGTGCCAGCAGTTGGGAGAGGGCGCGGGTCACTGAAGCTTTCTTT.

The rearrangement joins TRBV7-3 to TRBJ2-5, with D unclear. The CDR3 is made up of 14 amino acids. The germline V gene has CDR1 SGHTA and CDR2 FQGTGA. Trimming stripped 5 bases from V and 1 base from J, with 11 bases between. Here the CDR3 DNA reads TGTGCCAGCAGCCCCTCAAGGTCCCAAGAGACCCAGTACTTC. Amino acid sequence: CASSPSRSQETQYF.

The V call is TRBV28, the J call TRBJ1-2; D uncertain. The length of the CDR3 is 13 residues. Deletions cut 7 bases from V and 4 bases from J, with 13 bases between. The germline gives CDR1 MDHEN, CDR2 SYDVKM. CDR3 loop: CASTPTLIYGYTF. CDR3 in DNA: TGTGCCAGCACCCCGACACTTATCTATGGCTACACCTTC.

The chain recombines TRBV2 with TRBJ1-4; possible D gene TRBD1, 6 bases. Deletions cut 4 bases from V and 7 bases from J, with 16 bases between. The CDR3 is made up of 15 amino acids. CDR1 is SNHLY, CDR2 FYNNEI, per germline. The CDR3, as DNA: TGTGCCAGCAGTGGGGTAGGGGGGCGTATTGAAAAACTGTTTTTT. It specifies CASSGVGGRIEKLFF.

The gene calls are TRBV6-1 and TRBJ2-7; 8 bases line up with TRBD2. Germline trimming cut 2 bases from V and 3 bases from J; bases unmatched to any gene: 9. Germline values: CDR1 MNHNS, CDR2 SASEGT. CDR3 size: 16 residues. As DNA, the CDR3 is TGTGCCAGCAGTGAACCCAACGGGAGGGCTTACTACGAGCAGTACTTC. This encodes CASSEPNGRAYYEQYF.

In its sample, this clone was seen a few times. The V call is TRBV2, the J call TRBJ2-5; D may match TRBD1 or TRBD2 (5 bases each). Germline V gene sequence: CDR1 SNHLY, CDR2 FYNNEI. The CDR3 is 13 amino acids. V lost 11 bases and J lost 5, with 18 bases in between. CDR3 in amino acids: CAGPCEGRETQYF. DNA of the CDR3: TGTGCCGGGCCCTGCGAGGGGCGGGAGACCCAGTACTTC.